This T cell receptor (beta chain) is drawn from a study of shared clonotypes between healthy human individuals. On the study more broadly: For every donor, three CD4 naive, three CD4 memory, two CD8 naive and one CD8 memory plates were used.

With 4 bases removed from V and 4 bases from J, the gap between germline ends came to 12 bases. In germline, CDR1 is SGHRS, CDR2 YFSETQ. The CDR3 spans 13 residues. A CD45RA+ naive subset and a CD45RA-negative memory subset were split from CD4+ cells. About this clone itself: Its antigen is unknown.

Study-wide points: Larger estimated richness was generally recorded for naive subsets relative to memory subsets.

Libraries were prepared by immunoSEQ multiplex PCR; TCRdb keeps only in-frame clonotypes and omits some of them. This table holds about 1.5 million clones, over 95% found once. Input material: naive CD4+ T cells sorted from blood. The subset here: CD45RA+ positively selected. This sequence originates from a man aged 25-45 years in good health. The genes are TRBV5-1 and TRBJ2-7; D ambiguous. This CDR3 is CASSPAPSYEQYF. CDR3 coding DNA: TGCGCCAGCAGCCCGGCCCCCTCTTACGAGCAGTACTTC.